The entry below gives a single TCR beta chain sequence along with its context. This sample was taken from a study of shared T cell receptors in the human thymus. Sequencing was performed with immunoSEQ multiplex PCR; in TCRdb, only in-frame clones are kept and a portion is missing. The sample lists under 700,000 clones, around 78% occurring once. The sample also formed part of further work on human thymus T cells. That work contributes: Immunologically healthy infants in Finland undergoing congenital heart defect surgery were the donors. Resections that were taken during corrective heart surgery supplied the thymus tissue.

What was sequenced was thymocytes. This clonotype was sampled from a boy in the first two years of life with a congenital heart defect.

The CDR3 sequence is CAWSVRGTSGREPYEQYF. Written as DNA, the CDR3 is TGTGCCTGGAGTGTACGAGGGACTAGCGGGAGAGAACCCTACGAGCAGTACTTC. This rearrangement joins TRBV30 to TRBJ2-7; the match to TRBD2 covers 14 bases. The germline V gene encodes CDR1 GTSNPN and CDR2 SVGIG (reference sequence). CDR3 length: 18 amino acids. Losses at the gene ends were 0 bases for V and 2 bases for J; bases not matched to a gene: 9.